These 28 T cell receptor beta chains originate from one sample sequenced in a study of blood T cell repertoires in COVID-19. Libraries were prepared by immunoSEQ multiplex PCR; TCRdb keeps only in-frame clonotypes and omits some of them. The sample contains about 200,000 clones, about 86% of which appear only once. The sample comprised PBMCs or T cells enriched from blood (not recorded which). Receptors originate from a woman in her 40s with acute COVID-19.

The V gene is TRBV5-1, the J gene TRBJ2-1; a possible D gene is TRBD2 (6 bases). This CDR3 has 14 amino acids. The germline V gene has CDR1 SGHRS and CDR2 YFSETQ. V was clipped by 2 bases and J by 5 bases, with 11 bases between them. The CDR3 DNA reads as TGCGCCAGCAGCTTCGGGACTCAGGACAATGAGCAGTTCTTC. Translated: CASSFGTQDNEQFF.

The chain's CDR3 is CASSYGTGDTYGYTF. The CDR3 DNA is TGTGCCAGCAGTTACGGGACAGGGGACACCTATGGCTACACCTTC. The chain employs TRBV6-5 and TRBJ1-2; 10 nucleotides match TRBD1. Unmatched junction bases numbered 4, after V lost 2 bases and J lost 4 bases. This CDR3 has 15 amino acids. CDR1 MNHEY and CDR2 SVGAGI come from the germline V gene.

The chain employs TRBV7-2 and TRBJ2-7, with D possibly matching TRBD2 (5 bases). Germline CDR1 reads SGHTA; CDR2 reads FQGNSA. Trimming left V 5 bases short and J 3 bases short, with 20 bases between. The CDR3 consists of 16 residues. The CDR3 DNA follows: TGTGCCAGCAGCCCCCTTCCCCGGGATGTTCACTACGAGCAGTACTTC. Protein sequence: CASSPLPRDVHYEQYF. Together with reference TRBV7-2 and TRBJ2-7, the CDR3 gives the full variable domain: GAGVSQSPSNKVTEKGKDVELRCDPISGHTALYWYRQSLGQGLEFLIYFQGNSAPDKSGLPSDRFSAERTGGSVSTLTIQRTQQEDSAVYLCASSPLPRDVHYEQYFGPGTRLTVT.

The rearrangement uses TRBV4-2 and TRBJ2-3, with 9 bases that match TRBD2. V lost 0 bases and J lost 4; bases outside the gene matches: 5. This CDR3 contains 16 residues. Germline CDR1 reads LGHNA; CDR2 reads YNFKEQ. The CDR3 sequence is CASSQEKTSGADTQYF. The CDR3 coding sequence is TGTGCCAGCAGCCAAGAAAAGACTAGCGGAGCAGATACGCAGTATTTT.

The chain has TRBV18 and TRBJ2-3; 9 nucleotides match TRBD2. CDR3 length: 16 residues. The germline V gene has CDR1 KGHSH and CDR2 LQKENI. J lost 6 bases, V lost 2 bases, and 9 bases had no gene match. The CDR3 sequence: CASSPGSGSVWDTQYF. In DNA form, the CDR3 reads TGTGCCAGCTCACCAGGTAGCGGGAGTGTGTGGGATACGCAGTATTTT.

This chain uses TRBV6-7 with TRBJ1-2; TRBD1 matches at 9 bases. TRBV6-7 is sorted into the ORF group, with uncertain function. This CDR3 is built from 15 residues. Trimming took 2 bases from V and 6 from J; bases not matched to a gene: 7. CDR3 residues: CASSYVRDRDNGYTF. The CDR3 DNA follows: TGTGCCAGCAGTTACGTCCGGGACAGGGATAATGGCTACACCTTC.

With regard to this clone: The same CDR3 can be traced to other DNA sequences in this sample. This chain links TRBV18 with TRBJ1-1; TRBD1 might be the D (6 bases). The CDR3 consists of 14 residues. V lost 3 bases, J lost 0 bases, and 8 bases lay in between. Germline lookup yields CDR1 KGHSH and CDR2 LQKENI. The CDR3, as DNA: TGTGCCAGCTCACCGACAGGATTGAACACTGAAGCTTTCTTT. It codes for CASSPTGLNTEAFF.

The chain is built from TRBV15 and TRBJ1-1; a possible D gene is TRBD1 (5 bases). The germline V gene has CDR1 LNHNV and CDR2 YYDKDF (reference sequence). V lost 7 bases and J 5 bases, leaving 14 bases between the germline ends. The CDR3 runs to 13 residues. CDR3 DNA: TGTGCCACCACCTCGGGCCGGGGGACTGAAGCTTTCTTT. It translates to CATTSGRGTEAFF.

This chain joins TRBV29-1 and TRBJ1-2, with D possibly matching TRBD1 (6 bases). The CDR3 sequence is 13 residues long. Germline V gives CDR1 SQVTM, CDR2 ANQGSEA. V dropped 2 bases and J dropped 3 bases, with 10 bases sitting between them. The chain's CDR3 is CSVEPGQHYGYTF. As DNA, the CDR3 is TGCAGCGTTGAACCTGGACAGCACTATGGCTACACCTTC.

V usage is TRBV7-2 and J usage is TRBJ1-3, with 10 bases identical to TRBD1. The germline V gene has CDR1 SGHTA and CDR2 FQGNSA. V gave up 2 bases and J gave up 0 bases; unmatched junction bases: 7. The CDR3 spans 18 residues. CDR3 sequence: CASSLRDRGKASGNTIYF. The DNA of the CDR3 is TGTGCCAGCAGCTTAAGGGACAGGGGAAAGGCCTCTGGAAACACCATATATTTT.

The chain couples TRBV12-3 or TRBV12-4 to TRBJ1-2, with D possibly matching TRBD1 (5 bases). CDR3 length: 12 residues. The V end was cut by 6 bases, the J end by 3 bases, with 8 bases between. CDR3 sequence reads: CASSPGDYGYTF. The CDR3 DNA sequence: TGTGCCAGCAGCCCGGGGGACTATGGCTACACCTTC.

This chain links TRBV19 with TRBJ2-7; 13 nucleotides line up with TRBD2. The ends lost 0 bases at V and 9 bases at J; junction bases unmatched: 8. CDR1 LNHDA and CDR2 SQIVND come from the germline V gene (reference sequence). The CDR3 length is 16 residues. CDR3 in DNA: TGTGCCAGTAGTATAGAGGGTGGACTAGCGGGAGCAGTGCAGTACTTC. Protein product: CASSIEGGLAGAVQYF.

As for this clone: The sample holds other DNA sequences that translate to the same CDR3. V gene TRBV7-2 combines with J gene TRBJ1-5, with D maybe TRBD1 (6 bases). This CDR3 comprises 14 residues. From germline, CDR1 is SGHTA and CDR2 FQGNSA. V lost 2 bases and J 2 bases, leaving 7 bases between the germline ends. CDR3 DNA: TGTGCCAGCAGCTTACGACAGGGCAATCAGCCCCAGCATTTT. Translating it yields CASSLRQGNQPQHF.

This chain connects TRBV11-2 to TRBJ1-3; D remains unclear. From germline, CDR1 is SGHAT and CDR2 FQNNGV. CDR3 length: 13 residues. Trimming stripped 5 bases from V and 8 bases from J, with 13 bases between. The CDR3 reads CASSPNVLDTIYF. CDR3 sequence (DNA): TGTGCCAGCAGCCCTAATGTGTTAGACACCATATATTTT.

This clone was seen more than once but under ten times. The gene calls are TRBV19 and TRBJ1-5; the match to TRBD1 covers 7 bases. Trimming at V came to 6 bases and at J to 4 bases, leaving 9 bases not matched to a gene. CDR1 is LNHDA, CDR2 SQIVND, per germline (reference sequence). This CDR3 comprises 15 residues. The CDR3: CASSRTGEGNQPQHF. CDR3 nucleotide sequence: TGTGCCAGTAGCCGGACAGGTGAGGGGAATCAGCCCCAGCATTTT.

The chain has TRBV7-6 and TRBJ2-3; 7 bases map to TRBD2. Germline CDR1 and CDR2: SGHVS and FNYEAQ. Losses at the gene ends were 3 bases for V and 5 bases for J; bases not matched to a gene: 8. The CDR3 length is 15 residues. CDR3 region: CASSFQTGGIDTQYF. The CDR3 DNA reads as TGTGCCAGCAGCTTTCAGACGGGAGGTATAGATACGCAGTATTTT.

This clone came up many times. The chain combines TRBV19 with TRBJ2-1; D is unclear. Germline V lookup: CDR1 LNHDA, CDR2 SQIVND (reference sequence). The CDR3 length is 12 residues. The V and J ends lost 4 bases and 5 bases respectively, with 6 bases between them. CDR3: CASSRGHNEQFF. DNA of the CDR3: TGTGCCAGTAGTAGAGGCCACAATGAGCAGTTCTTC.

This clone appeared a single time. The chain couples TRBV7-9 to TRBJ2-7, with TRBD2 identical over 9 bases. The CDR3 has 16 residues. J lost 4 bases, V lost 5 bases, and 12 bases had no gene match. Germline V gives CDR1 SEHNR, CDR2 FQNEAQ (reference sequence). The DNA of the CDR3 is TGTGCCAGCAGCCTGGGGAGTGGACTAGCGAGATACGAGCAGTACTTC. It encodes CASSLGSGLARYEQYF.

The chain employs TRBV18 and TRBJ2-7; 7 positions agree with TRBD2. The CDR3 has 14 amino acids. After removal of 3 bases from V and 3 bases from J, the junction contained 5 bases not matched to a gene. Germline CDR1 and CDR2: KGHSH and LQKENI. The chain's CDR3 is CASSPGLRRYEQYF. The DNA for the CDR3 is TGTGCCAGCTCACCGGGACTACGACGCTACGAGCAGTACTTC.

The CDR3 reads CASSRRESNQPQHF. Written as DNA, the CDR3 is TGTGCCAGTAGTAGACGGGAGAGCAATCAGCCCCAGCATTTT. The chain recombines TRBV19 with TRBJ1-5; D is uncertain. From germline, CDR1 is LNHDA and CDR2 SQIVND (reference sequence). Trimming cost V 4 bases and J 1 base, with 8 bases left between them. The CDR3 extends over 14 amino acids.

V usage is TRBV7-2 and J usage is TRBJ2-5, with TRBD2 as a possible D gene (6 bases). Looked up from germline, CDR1 is SGHTA and CDR2 is FQGNSA. V was trimmed by 5 bases and J by 2 bases, leaving 15 bases between them. CDR3 size: 15 residues. The CDR3 DNA reads as TGTGCCAGCAGCGCCGACCAGACTAGTCAAGAGACCCAGTACTTC. Its translation: CASSADQTSQETQYF.

This clone occurred a few times. V is TRBV5-6 and J is TRBJ1-2; D is perhaps TRBD1 (5 bases). CDR1 and CDR2 from the germline V gene are SGHDT and YYEEEE. This CDR3 comprises 14 residues. V was cut by 0 bases and J by 3 bases, with 9 bases left in between. The CDR3 spells CASSLVLQDYGYTF. In DNA, the CDR3 is TGTGCCAGCAGCTTGGTTTTACAGGACTATGGCTACACCTTC.

As regards this clone: Other DNA sequences from this sample encode an identical CDR3 as well. Here the CDR3 DNA reads TGTGCCAGCAGCTTAGGATTTAGCTCCTACGAGCAGTACTTC. Protein sequence: CASSLGFSSYEQYF. The chain combines TRBV11-2 with TRBJ2-7; D not resolved. Between the trimmed V and J ends, which lost 1 base and 0 bases, there was a span of 7 bases. The CDR3 has 14 amino acids. Germline V gene sequence: CDR1 SGHAT, CDR2 FQNNGV.

The CDR3 is CASSPWEEGLGEAFF. The CDR3 region has the DNA TGTGCCAGCTCACCTTGGGAGGAAGGTCTCGGGGAAGCTTTCTTT. This chain connects TRBV18 to TRBJ1-1, with D hard to call. The germline V and J ends were trimmed by 3 bases and 8 bases, with 19 bases remaining between them. This CDR3 has 15 residues. Germline V lookup: CDR1 KGHSH, CDR2 LQKENI.

The chain joins TRBV28 to TRBJ2-7, with 9 bases matching TRBD2. Germline values: CDR1 MDHEN, CDR2 SYDVKM. This CDR3 is 14 amino acids long. Trimming removed 5 bases from V and 6 bases from J; junction bases left unmatched: 8. Here the CDR3 reads CASSKLAGLGEQYF. In DNA, the CDR3 is TGTGCCAGCAGTAAACTAGCGGGTCTTGGCGAGCAGTACTTC.

The CDR3 sequence: CASKGQGAGGTQYF. DNA for the CDR3: TGTGCCAGCAAGGGACAGGGGGCTGGGGGGACCCAGTACTTC. V usage is TRBV6-5 and J usage is TRBJ2-5; 12 nucleotides match TRBD1. V trimming: 7 bases; J trimming: 7 bases; junction bases outside the gene matches: 7. The CDR3 has 14 residues. Germline-derived CDR1 and CDR2 are MNHEY and SVGAGI.

CDR3 protein: CASSPSHRGTLGEQYF. The CDR3 DNA is TGTGCCAGCAGTCCTTCCCACAGGGGGACCCTCGGCGAGCAGTACTTC. The genes are TRBV28 and TRBJ2-7; 8 bases align to TRBD1. The V segment lost 5 bases and the J segment 6 bases; nucleotides outside the gene matches: 15. Germline CDR1 reads MDHEN; CDR2 reads SYDVKM. This CDR3 has 16 residues.

The sample holds a few counts of this clone. This sequence joins TRBV3-1 (or the pseudogene TRBV3-2) and TRBJ2-3; 7 bases are a match to TRBD1. CDR3 length: 16 amino acids. Trimming removed 0 bases from V and 2 bases from J; junction bases left unmatched: 5. Looked up from germline, CDR1 is LGHDT and CDR2 is YNNKEL (reference sequence). CDR3 coding DNA: TGTGCCAGCAGCCAAGAAGGGACAGCAGACACAGATACGCAGTATTTT. This translates into CASSQEGTADTDTQYF.